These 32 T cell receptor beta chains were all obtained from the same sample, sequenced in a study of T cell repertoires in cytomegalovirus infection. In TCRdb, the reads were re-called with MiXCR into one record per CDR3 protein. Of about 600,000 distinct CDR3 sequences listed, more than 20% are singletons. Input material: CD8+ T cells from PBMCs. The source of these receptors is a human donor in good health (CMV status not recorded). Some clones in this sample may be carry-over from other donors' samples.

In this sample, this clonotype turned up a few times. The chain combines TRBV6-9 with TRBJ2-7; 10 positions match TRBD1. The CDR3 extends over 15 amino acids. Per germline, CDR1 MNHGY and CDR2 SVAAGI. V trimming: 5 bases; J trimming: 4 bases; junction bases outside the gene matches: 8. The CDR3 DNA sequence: TGTGCCAGCAGTAGGGGGACAGGGGAGAGGTACGAGCAGTACTTC. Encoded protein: CASSRGTGERYEQYF.

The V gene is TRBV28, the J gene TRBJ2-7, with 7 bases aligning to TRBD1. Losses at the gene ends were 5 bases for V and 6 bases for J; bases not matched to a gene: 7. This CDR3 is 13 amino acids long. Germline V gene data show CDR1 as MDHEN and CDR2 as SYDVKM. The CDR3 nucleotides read TGTGCCAGCAGTCAATTACAGGGGTCCGAGCAGTACGTC. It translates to CASSQLQGSEQYV.

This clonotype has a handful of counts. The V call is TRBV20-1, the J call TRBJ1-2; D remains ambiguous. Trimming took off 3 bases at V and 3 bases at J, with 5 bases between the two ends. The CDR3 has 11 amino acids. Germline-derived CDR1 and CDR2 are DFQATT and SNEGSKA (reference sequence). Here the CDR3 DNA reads TGCAGTGCTAGGGATTACTATGGCTACACCTTC. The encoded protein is CSARDYYGYTF.

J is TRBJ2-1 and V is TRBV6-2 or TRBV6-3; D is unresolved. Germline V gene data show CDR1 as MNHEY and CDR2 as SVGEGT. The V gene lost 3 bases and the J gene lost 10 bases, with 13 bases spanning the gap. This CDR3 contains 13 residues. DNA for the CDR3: TGTGCCAGCAGTTATTCAGTTGGATACGAGCAGTTCTTC. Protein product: CASSYSVGYEQFF.

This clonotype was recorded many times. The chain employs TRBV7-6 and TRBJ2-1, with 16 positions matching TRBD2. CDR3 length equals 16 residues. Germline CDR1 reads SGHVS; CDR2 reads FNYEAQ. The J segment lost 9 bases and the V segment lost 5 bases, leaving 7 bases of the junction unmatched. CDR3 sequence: CASSPGTSGGVGEQFF. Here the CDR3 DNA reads TGTGCCAGCAGCCCCGGGACTAGCGGGGGGGTGGGTGAGCAGTTCTTC.

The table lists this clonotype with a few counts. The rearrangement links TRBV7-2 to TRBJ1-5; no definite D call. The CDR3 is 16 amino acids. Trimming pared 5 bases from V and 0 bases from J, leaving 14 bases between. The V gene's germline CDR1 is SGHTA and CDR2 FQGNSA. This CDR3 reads CASSHYGDSSNQPQHF. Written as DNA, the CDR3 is TGTGCCAGCAGCCATTACGGGGATTCTAGCAATCAGCCCCAGCATTTT.

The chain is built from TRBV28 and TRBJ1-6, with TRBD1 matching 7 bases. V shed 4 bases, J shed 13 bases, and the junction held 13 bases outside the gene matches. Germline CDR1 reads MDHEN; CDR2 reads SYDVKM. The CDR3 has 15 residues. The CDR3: CASSSSSTGDFPLHF. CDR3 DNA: TGTGCCAGCAGTTCGTCTTCAACAGGGGATTTTCCCCTCCACTTT.

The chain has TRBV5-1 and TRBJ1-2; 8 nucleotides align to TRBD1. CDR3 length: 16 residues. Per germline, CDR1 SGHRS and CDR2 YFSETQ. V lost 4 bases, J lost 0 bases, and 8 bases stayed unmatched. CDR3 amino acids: CASSLGQGRPNYGYTF. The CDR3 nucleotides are TGCGCCAGCAGCCTTGGACAGGGAAGACCTAACTATGGCTACACCTTC.

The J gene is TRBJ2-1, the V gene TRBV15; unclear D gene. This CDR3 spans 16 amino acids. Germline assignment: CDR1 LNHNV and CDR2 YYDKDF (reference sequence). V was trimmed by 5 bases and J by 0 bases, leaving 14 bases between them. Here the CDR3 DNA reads TGTGCCACCAGCCCTACCAGGTCGGGCTCCTACAATGAGCAGTTCTTC. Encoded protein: CATSPTRSGSYNEQFF.

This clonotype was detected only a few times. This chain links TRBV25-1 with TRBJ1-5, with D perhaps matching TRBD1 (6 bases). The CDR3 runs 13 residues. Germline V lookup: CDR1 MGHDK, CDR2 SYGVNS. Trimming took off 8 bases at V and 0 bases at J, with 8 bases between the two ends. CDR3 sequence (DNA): TGTGCCAGCCAGGGGTATAGCAATCAGCCCCAGCATTTT. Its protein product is CASQGYSNQPQHF.

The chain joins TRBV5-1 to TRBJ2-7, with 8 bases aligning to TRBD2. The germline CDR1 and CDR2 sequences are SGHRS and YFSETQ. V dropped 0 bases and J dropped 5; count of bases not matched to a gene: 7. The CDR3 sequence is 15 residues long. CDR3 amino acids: CASSLGTGGTDEQYF. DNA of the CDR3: TGCGCCAGCAGCTTGGGTACGGGGGGGACCGACGAGCAGTACTTC.

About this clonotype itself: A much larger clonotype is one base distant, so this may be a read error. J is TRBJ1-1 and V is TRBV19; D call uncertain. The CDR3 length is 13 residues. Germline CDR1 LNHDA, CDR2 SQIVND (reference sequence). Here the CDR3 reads CASQLQRNNEAFF. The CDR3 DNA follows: TGTGCCAGCCAACTTCAGAGGAACAATGAAGCTTTCTTT.

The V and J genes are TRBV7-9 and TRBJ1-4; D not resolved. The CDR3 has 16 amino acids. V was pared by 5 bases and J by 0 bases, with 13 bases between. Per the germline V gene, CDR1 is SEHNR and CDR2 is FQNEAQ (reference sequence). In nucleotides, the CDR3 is TGTGCCAGCAGCCCTCCCGCGGCAGCAACTAATGAAAAACTGTTTTTT. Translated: CASSPPAAATNEKLFF.

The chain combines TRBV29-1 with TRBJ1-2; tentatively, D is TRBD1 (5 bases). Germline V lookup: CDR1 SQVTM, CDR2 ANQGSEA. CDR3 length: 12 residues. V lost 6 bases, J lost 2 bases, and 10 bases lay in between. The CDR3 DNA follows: TGCAGCGTCCCGGGGGGGAACTATGGCTACACCTTC. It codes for CSVPGGNYGYTF.

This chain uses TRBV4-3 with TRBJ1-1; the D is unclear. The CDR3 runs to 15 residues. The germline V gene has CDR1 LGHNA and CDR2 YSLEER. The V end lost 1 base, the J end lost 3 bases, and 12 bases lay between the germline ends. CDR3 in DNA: TGCGCCAGCAGCCAAGTGCTGGGTCTCTACACTGAAGCTTTCTTT. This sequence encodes CASSQVLGLYTEAFF.

This CDR3 is CSGRLAGGRSTDTQYF. As DNA, the CDR3 is TGCAGCGGCCGACTAGCGGGGGGACGTAGCACAGATACGCAGTATTTT. The chain links TRBV29-1 to TRBJ2-3, with 13 bases matching TRBD2. V lost 7 bases and J lost 0; bases outside the gene matches: 7. CDR3 length equals 16 residues. The V gene's germline CDR1 is SQVTM and CDR2 ANQGSEA.

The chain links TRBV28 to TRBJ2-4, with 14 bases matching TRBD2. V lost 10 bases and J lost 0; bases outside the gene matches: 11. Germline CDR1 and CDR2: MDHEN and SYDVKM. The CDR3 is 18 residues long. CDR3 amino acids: CANKPPGLAGEAKNIQYF. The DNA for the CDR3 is TGTGCCAACAAACCTCCGGGACTAGCGGGGGAAGCCAAAAACATTCAGTACTTC.

In DNA form, the CDR3 reads TGTGCCAGCAGCCCTAGACAGGGGTTAAGGACCGGGGAGCTGTTTTTT. Protein: CASSPRQGLRTGELFF. V usage is TRBV27 and J usage is TRBJ2-2; 8 bases fit TRBD1. The germline V gene encodes CDR1 MNHEY and CDR2 SMNVEV (reference sequence). The CDR3 covers 16 residues. With V trimmed by 6 bases and J by 5 bases, 11 bases remained unmatched.

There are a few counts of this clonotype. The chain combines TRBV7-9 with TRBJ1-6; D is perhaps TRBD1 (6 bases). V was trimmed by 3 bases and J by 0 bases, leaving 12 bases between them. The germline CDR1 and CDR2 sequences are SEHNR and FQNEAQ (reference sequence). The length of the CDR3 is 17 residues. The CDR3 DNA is TGTGCCAGCAGCTTCGACAGGAAGAGCTCCTATAATTCACCCCTCCACTTT. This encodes CASSFDRKSSYNSPLHF.

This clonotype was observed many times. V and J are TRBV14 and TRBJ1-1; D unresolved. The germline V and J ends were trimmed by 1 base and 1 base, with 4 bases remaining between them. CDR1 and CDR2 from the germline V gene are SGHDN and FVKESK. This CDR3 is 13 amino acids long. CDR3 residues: CASSQVANTEAFF. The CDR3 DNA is TGTGCCAGCAGCCAAGTGGCGAACACTGAAGCTTTCTTT.

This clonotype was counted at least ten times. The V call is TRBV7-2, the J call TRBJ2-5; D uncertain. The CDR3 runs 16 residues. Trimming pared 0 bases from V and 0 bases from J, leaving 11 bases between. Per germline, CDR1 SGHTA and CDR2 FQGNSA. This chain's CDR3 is CASSLAALSYQETQYF. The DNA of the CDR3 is TGTGCCAGCAGCTTAGCGGCCCTTTCGTACCAAGAGACCCAGTACTTC.

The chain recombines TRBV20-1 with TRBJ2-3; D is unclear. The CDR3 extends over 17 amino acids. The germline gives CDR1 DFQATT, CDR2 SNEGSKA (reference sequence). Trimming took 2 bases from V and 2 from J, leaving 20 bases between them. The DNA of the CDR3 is TGCAGTGCTAGAAATCCCAGTATTAGGCGGACCACAGATACGCAGTATTTT. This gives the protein CSARNPSIRRTTDTQYF.

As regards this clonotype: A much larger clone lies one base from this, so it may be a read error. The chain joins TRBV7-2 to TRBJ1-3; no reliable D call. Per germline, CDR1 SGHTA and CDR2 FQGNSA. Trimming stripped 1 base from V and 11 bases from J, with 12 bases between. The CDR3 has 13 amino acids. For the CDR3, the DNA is TGTGCCAGCAGCTTAGAGGAACCGCGCCCCATATATTTT. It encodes CASSLEEPRPIYF.

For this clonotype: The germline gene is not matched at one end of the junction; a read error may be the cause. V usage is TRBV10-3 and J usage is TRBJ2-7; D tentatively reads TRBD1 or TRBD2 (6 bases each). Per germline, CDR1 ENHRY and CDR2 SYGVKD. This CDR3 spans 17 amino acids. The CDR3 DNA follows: TGTGACATCAGTGAAAGGCTAGTGGGGGGCCGAAACAACGAGCAGTACTTC. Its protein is CDISERLVGGRNNEQYF.

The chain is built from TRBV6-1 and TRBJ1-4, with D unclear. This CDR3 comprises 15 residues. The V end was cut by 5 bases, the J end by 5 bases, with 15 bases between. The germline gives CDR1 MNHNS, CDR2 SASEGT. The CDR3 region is CASSPIPGFNEKLFF. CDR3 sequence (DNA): TGTGCCAGCAGTCCAATTCCGGGCTTCAATGAAAAACTGTTTTTT.

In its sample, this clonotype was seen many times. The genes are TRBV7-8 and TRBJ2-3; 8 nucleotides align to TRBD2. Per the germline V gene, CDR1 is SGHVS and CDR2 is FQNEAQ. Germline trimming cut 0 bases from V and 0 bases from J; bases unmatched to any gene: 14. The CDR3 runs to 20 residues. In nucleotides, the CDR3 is TGTGCCAGCAGCTTAGCGTCCCCATTCTTAGCGGGGTGGAGCACAGATACGCAGTATTTT. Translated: CASSLASPFLAGWSTDTQYF.

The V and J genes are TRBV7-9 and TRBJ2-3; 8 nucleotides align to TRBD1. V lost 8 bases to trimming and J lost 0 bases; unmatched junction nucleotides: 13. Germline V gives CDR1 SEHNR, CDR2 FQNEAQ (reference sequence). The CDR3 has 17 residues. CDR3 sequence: CASRPYRTGTSTDTQYF. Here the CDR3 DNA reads TGTGCCAGCCGGCCCTACCGGACAGGGACTAGCACAGATACGCAGTATTTT.

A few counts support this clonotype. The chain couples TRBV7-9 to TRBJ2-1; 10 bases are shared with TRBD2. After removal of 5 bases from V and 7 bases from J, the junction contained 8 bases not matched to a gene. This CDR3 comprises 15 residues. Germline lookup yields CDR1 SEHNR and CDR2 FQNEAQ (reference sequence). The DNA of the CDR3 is TGTGCCAGCAGCCACAGCGGGGGGGCCCGAAATGAGCAGTTCTTC. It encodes CASSHSGGARNEQFF.

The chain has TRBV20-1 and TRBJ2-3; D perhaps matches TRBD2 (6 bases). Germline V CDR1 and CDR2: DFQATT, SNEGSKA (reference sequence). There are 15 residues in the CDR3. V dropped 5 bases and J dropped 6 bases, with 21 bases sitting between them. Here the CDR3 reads CSACTRGPLADTQYF. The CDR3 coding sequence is TGCAGTGCTTGTACGCGGGGACCATTAGCGGATACGCAGTATTTT.

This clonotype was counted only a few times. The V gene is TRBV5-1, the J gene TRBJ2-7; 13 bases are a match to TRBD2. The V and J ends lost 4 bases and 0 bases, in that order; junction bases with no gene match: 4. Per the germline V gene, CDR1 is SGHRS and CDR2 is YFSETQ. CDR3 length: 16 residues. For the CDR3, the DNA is TGCGCCAGCAGCGGACTAGCGGGGGTTCCCTCCTACGAGCAGTACTTC. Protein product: CASSGLAGVPSYEQYF.

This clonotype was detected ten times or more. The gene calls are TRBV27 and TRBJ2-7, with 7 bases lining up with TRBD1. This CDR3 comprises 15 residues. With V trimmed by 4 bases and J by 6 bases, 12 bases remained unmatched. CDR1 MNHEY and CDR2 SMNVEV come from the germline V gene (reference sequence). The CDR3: CASSSTDREFGEQYF. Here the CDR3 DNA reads TGTGCCAGCAGTTCTACCGACAGGGAGTTTGGCGAGCAGTACTTC.

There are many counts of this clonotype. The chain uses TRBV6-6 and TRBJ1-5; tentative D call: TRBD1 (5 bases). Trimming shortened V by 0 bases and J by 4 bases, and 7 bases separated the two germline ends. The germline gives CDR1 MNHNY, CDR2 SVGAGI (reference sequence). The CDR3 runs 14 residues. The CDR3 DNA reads TGTGCCAGCAGTTACTCGTGGGGGAATCAGCCCCAGCATTTT. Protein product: CASSYSWGNQPQHF.